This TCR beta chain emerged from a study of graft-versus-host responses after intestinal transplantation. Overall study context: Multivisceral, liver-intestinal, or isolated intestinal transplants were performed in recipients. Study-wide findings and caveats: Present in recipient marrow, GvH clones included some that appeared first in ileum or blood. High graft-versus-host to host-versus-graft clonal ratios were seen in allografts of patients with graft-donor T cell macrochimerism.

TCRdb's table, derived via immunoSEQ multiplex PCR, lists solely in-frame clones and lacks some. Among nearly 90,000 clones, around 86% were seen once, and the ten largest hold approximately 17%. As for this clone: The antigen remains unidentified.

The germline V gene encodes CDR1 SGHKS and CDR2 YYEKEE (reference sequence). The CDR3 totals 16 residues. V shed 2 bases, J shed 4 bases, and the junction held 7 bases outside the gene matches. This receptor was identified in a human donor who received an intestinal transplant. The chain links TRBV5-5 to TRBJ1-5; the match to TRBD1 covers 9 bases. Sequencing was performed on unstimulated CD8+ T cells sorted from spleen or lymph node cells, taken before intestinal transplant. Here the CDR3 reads CASSFRGQGTNQPQHF. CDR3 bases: TGTGCCAGCAGCTTTAGGGGACAGGGCACTAATCAGCCCCAGCATTTT.